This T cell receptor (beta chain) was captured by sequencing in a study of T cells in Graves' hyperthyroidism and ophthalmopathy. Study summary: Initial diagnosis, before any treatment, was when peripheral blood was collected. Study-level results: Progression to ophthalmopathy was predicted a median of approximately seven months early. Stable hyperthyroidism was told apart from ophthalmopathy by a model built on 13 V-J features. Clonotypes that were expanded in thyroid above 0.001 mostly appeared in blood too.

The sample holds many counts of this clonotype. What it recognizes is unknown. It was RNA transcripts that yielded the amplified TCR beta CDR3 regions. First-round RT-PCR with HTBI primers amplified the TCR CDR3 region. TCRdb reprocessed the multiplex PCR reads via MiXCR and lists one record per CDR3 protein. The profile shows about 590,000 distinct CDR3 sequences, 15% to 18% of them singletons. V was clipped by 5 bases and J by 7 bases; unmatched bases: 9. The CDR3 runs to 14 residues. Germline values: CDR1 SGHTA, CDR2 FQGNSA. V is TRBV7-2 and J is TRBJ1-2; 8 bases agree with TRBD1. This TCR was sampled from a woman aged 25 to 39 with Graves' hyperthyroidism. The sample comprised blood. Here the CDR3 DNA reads TGTGCCAGCAGCCCCCGGACAGGGTCGGGTGGCTACACCTTC. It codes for CASSPRTGSGGYTF.